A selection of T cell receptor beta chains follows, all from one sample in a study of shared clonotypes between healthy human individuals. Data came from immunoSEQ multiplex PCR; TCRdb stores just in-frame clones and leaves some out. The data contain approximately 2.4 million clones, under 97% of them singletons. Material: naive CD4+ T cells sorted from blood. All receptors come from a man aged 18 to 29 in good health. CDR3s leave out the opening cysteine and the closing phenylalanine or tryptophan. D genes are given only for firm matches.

CDR3aa: ASSPGTVSSSPLH; d_gene: TRBD1; j_gene: TRBJ1-6; v_gene: TRBV5-4
CDR3aa: AIGGQPGDTIY; d_gene: TRBD1; j_gene: TRBJ1-3; v_gene: TRBV10-3
CDR3aa: ASSLGTRSGNEQF; d_gene: TRBD2; j_gene: TRBJ2-1; v_gene: TRBV19
CDR3aa: ASSSGLQGSDYGYT; d_gene: NA; j_gene: TRBJ1-2; v_gene: TRBV7-6
CDR3aa: ASSLAFGGDNYGYT; d_gene: NA; j_gene: TRBJ1-2; v_gene: TRBV7-9
CDR3aa: ASRSELNEKLF; d_gene: NA; j_gene: TRBJ1-4; v_gene: TRBV2
CDR3aa: SATGGYEQY; d_gene: TRBD2; j_gene: TRBJ2-7; v_gene: TRBV20-1
CDR3aa: SVAPGLAASYNEQF; d_gene: TRBD2; j_gene: TRBJ2-1; v_gene: TRBV29-1
CDR3aa: ASSLDGTSGTNEQF; d_gene: TRBD2; j_gene: TRBJ2-1; v_gene: TRBV7-2
CDR3aa: ASSLGQSYGYT; d_gene: NA; j_gene: TRBJ1-2; v_gene: TRBV6-6
CDR3aa: ASSSWASFSGTYEQY; d_gene: NA; j_gene: TRBJ2-7; v_gene: TRBV19
CDR3aa: AISGQDLARETQY; d_gene: NA; j_gene: TRBJ2-5; v_gene: TRBV10-3
CDR3aa: AISAGVLQETQY; d_gene: NA; j_gene: TRBJ2-5; v_gene: TRBV10-3
CDR3aa: ASSLAVGEQY; d_gene: NA; j_gene: TRBJ2-7; v_gene: TRBV7-2
CDR3aa: ASSSSRGTRTDTQY; d_gene: NA; j_gene: TRBJ2-3; v_gene: TRBV7-9
CDR3aa: ASSVAANYEQY; d_gene: NA; j_gene: TRBJ2-7; v_gene: TRBV9
CDR3aa: ASSQDGAGRGNYGYT; d_gene: NA; j_gene: TRBJ1-2; v_gene: TRBV4-2
CDR3aa: ASSYPGTSDYEQY; d_gene: TRBD2; j_gene: TRBJ2-7; v_gene: TRBV6-5
CDR3aa: ASTPGKALYNEQF; d_gene: NA; j_gene: TRBJ2-1; v_gene: TRBV18
CDR3aa: ASSIPHEQY; d_gene: NA; j_gene: TRBJ2-7; v_gene: TRBV7-4
CDR3aa: ASSLANPDADTQY; d_gene: NA; j_gene: TRBJ2-3; v_gene: TRBV5-1
CDR3aa: ASSLMGTGTGQPQH; d_gene: NA; j_gene: TRBJ1-5; v_gene: TRBV7-2
CDR3aa: ASRTGTRETQY; d_gene: NA; j_gene: TRBJ2-5; v_gene: TRBV11-2
CDR3aa: ASSHTRAGVTYNEQF; d_gene: TRBD2; j_gene: TRBJ2-1; v_gene: TRBV4-1
CDR3aa: ASSLDRAYGYT; d_gene: NA; j_gene: TRBJ1-2; v_gene: TRBV27
CDR3aa: ASSPPSRTDTQY; d_gene: NA; j_gene: TRBJ2-3; v_gene: TRBV18
CDR3aa: ASSLGLAIYEQY; d_gene: TRBD2; j_gene: TRBJ2-7; v_gene: TRBV2
CDR3aa: ASSPTNSGRGNQPQH; d_gene: NA; j_gene: TRBJ1-5; v_gene: TRBV18
CDR3aa: ASSQTGQSSYEQY; d_gene: TRBD1; j_gene: TRBJ2-7; v_gene: TRBV14
CDR3aa: ASSLAPSTGYGYT; d_gene: TRBD1; j_gene: TRBJ1-2; v_gene: TRBV11-2
CDR3aa: ASSLGLGDPNEKLF; d_gene: NA; j_gene: TRBJ1-4; v_gene: TRBV7-9
CDR3aa: ASSKYQGSGTEAF; d_gene: NA; j_gene: TRBJ1-1; v_gene: TRBV7-9
CDR3aa: ASGRTFLETQY; d_gene: NA; j_gene: TRBJ2-5; v_gene: TRBV11-3
CDR3aa: ASSLGTTQY; d_gene: NA; j_gene: TRBJ2-5; v_gene: TRBV11-2
CDR3aa: ASSGGGGWKPQH; d_gene: NA; j_gene: TRBJ1-5; v_gene: TRBV2
CDR3aa: ASSIQDRANTEAF; d_gene: TRBD1; j_gene: TRBJ1-1; v_gene: TRBV19
CDR3aa: ASRLDRDVNSPLH; d_gene: TRBD1; j_gene: TRBJ1-6; v_gene: TRBV9
CDR3aa: ASSLASRPTNYGYT; d_gene: NA; j_gene: TRBJ1-2; v_gene: TRBV7-2
CDR3aa: ASTTGVIIYEQY; d_gene: TRBD1; j_gene: TRBJ2-7; v_gene: TRBV28
CDR3aa: ASSYMGQTNYGYT; d_gene: TRBD1; j_gene: TRBJ1-2; v_gene: TRBV6-6
CDR3aa: ASSSTGLVAYEQY; d_gene: NA; j_gene: TRBJ2-7; v_gene: TRBV27
CDR3aa: ASSQGIQEETQY; d_gene: NA; j_gene: TRBJ2-5; v_gene: TRBV4-1
CDR3aa: ASSLASNRETQY; d_gene: NA; j_gene: TRBJ2-5; v_gene: TRBV5-4
CDR3aa: ASSLDGGRTDTQY; d_gene: NA; j_gene: TRBJ2-3; v_gene: TRBV7-8
CDR3aa: ASTRTGESDTQY; d_gene: TRBD1; j_gene: TRBJ2-3; v_gene: TRBV5-1
CDR3aa: ASGPRGGNQPQH; d_gene: NA; j_gene: TRBJ1-5; v_gene: TRBV12-5
CDR3aa: ASSLGEGRKAF; d_gene: NA; j_gene: TRBJ1-1; v_gene: TRBV11-2
CDR3aa: ASSGTGTGSAEQY; d_gene: TRBD1; j_gene: TRBJ2-7; v_gene: TRBV28
CDR3aa: ASSFSSGGRFNEQF; d_gene: TRBD2; j_gene: TRBJ2-1; v_gene: TRBV5-1
CDR3aa: SVAPGGNQPQH; d_gene: NA; j_gene: TRBJ1-5; v_gene: TRBV29-1
CDR3aa: ASSLSSAAGYQETQY; d_gene: NA; j_gene: TRBJ2-5; v_gene: TRBV27
CDR3aa: ASSQAGVETQY; d_gene: NA; j_gene: TRBJ2-5; v_gene: TRBV4-1
CDR3aa: ASSYNSNQPQH; d_gene: NA; j_gene: TRBJ1-5; v_gene: TRBV14
CDR3aa: ASRRSSGDSGANVLT; d_gene: TRBD2; j_gene: TRBJ2-6; v_gene: TRBV5-6